This paragraph reports one T cell receptor beta chain. Its target is not known. Produced via immunoSEQ multiplex PCR; TCRdb's table is partial and in-frame only. The table includes about 93,000 clones, 75% to 90% detected once. This entry comes from a study of T cell responses to AZD1222 COVID-19 vaccine. Timing groups of about 4 and about 12 weeks for second doses were pooled. Study conclusions and caveats: Only six AZD1222 recipients tested seropositive at baseline. Spike was spanned by vaccine-associated CD4 TCRs, which were dominant at 160-218 and 743-854.

This receptor was obtained from an adult who received the AZD1222 COVID-19 vaccine. Sample: peripheral blood, taken 28 days after the second AZD1222 dose.

The CDR3 DNA reads TGTGCCAGCAGCTTAGGGCTCCCGGGGACTGAAGCTTTCTTT. Its translation is CASSLGLPGTEAFF. V is TRBV7-2 and J is TRBJ1-1, with D uncertain. The germline V and J ends were trimmed by 1 base and 5 bases, with 11 bases remaining between them. This CDR3 has 14 residues. Germline CDR1 SGHTA, CDR2 FQGNSA. The full variable domain, completed using reference TRBV7-2 and TRBJ1-1, is GAGVSQSPSNKVTEKGKDVELRCDPISGHTALYWYRQSLGQGLEFLIYFQGNSAPDKSGLPSDRFSAERTGGSVSTLTIQRTQQEDSAVYLCASSLGLPGTEAFFGQGTRLTVV.